The clone carrying this T cell receptor beta chain was found a few times. Its antigen is unknown. The PCR was carried out with 60 Vbeta primers and 13 Jbeta primers. Using immunoSEQ multiplex PCR, the repertoire was profiled, and TCRdb retains in-frame clones only, with some absent. The sample includes tens of thousands of clones, roughly 70% of them seen just once. CDR3 length equals 13 residues. Germline-derived CDR1 and CDR2 are SGHRS and YFSETQ. Trimming removed 10 bases from V and 2 bases from J, with 16 bases in between. The sample belongs to a study of cytomegalovirus exposure and HLA in healthy donors. Whole-study results and caveats: It was reported in a later analysis that an Asian-associated ancestry cluster showed fewer N-insertions than the approximately 670-donor mean. Reported findings show TCR beta sequences accurately forecast HLA-A and HLA-B alleles in most subjects. Roughly even sequencing depth across donors was the assumption behind the presence/absence analyses.

The chain uses TRBV5-1 and TRBJ2-7, with D possibly being TRBD2 (6 bases). This TCR derives from a woman in her forties or fifties in good health and CMV-seronegative. The specimen was PBMCs. For the CDR3, the DNA is TGCGCCTCCAACGCCGGGGGACCCTACGAGCAGTACTTC. Protein sequence: CASNAGGPYEQYF. Filled out from reference TRBV5-1 and TRBJ2-7, the complete variable domain reads KAGVTQTPRYLIKTRGQQVTLSCSPISGHRSVSWYQQTPGQGLQFLFEYFSETQRNKGNFPGRFSGRQFSNSRSEMNVSTLELGDSALYLCASNAGGPYEQYFGPGTRLTVT.